In this sample, the clone carrying this T cell receptor (beta chain) turned up a few times. Its target is unknown. These data are taken from a study of a mutant IDH1 vaccine in newly diagnosed glioma. As for the study in general: Prior therapy was radiotherapy, temozolomide, or both; most received both.

Time point noted: baseline, week 1 (first vaccination visit). The treatment was: pre-vaccination baseline after standard-of-care therapy. General observations from the study: Apparently, pseudoprogression bore no relation to changes among the top peripheral T cell clonotypes.

The method was immunoSEQ multiplex PCR; TCRdb's version includes in-frame clones alone and lacks a portion of them. The sample includes about 30,000 clones, over 75% of them seen just once. The receptor was isolated from a man under 40 with glioma. The sample consisted of PBMCs, taken from a glioma patient treated with radiotherapy, temozolomide or both.

As DNA, the CDR3 is TGCGCCAGCAGCTGGAGGGGAGACACTGAAGCTTTCTTT. This gives the protein CASSWRGDTEAFF. The chain carries TRBV5-1 and TRBJ1-1, with D perhaps TRBD1 (5 bases). Trimming pared 3 bases from V and 3 bases from J, leaving 9 bases between. The CDR3 spans 13 residues. Germline V gene lookup returns CDR1 SGHRS and CDR2 YFSETQ.